Listed below are T cell receptor beta chains from one sample, sequenced in a study of T cells after yellow fever vaccination. TCRdb re-derived calls from the 5' RACE reads in MiXCR, one entry per CDR3 protein. Among approximately 550,000 distinct CDR3 sequences, less than 20% were seen once, and the ten largest hold approximately 15%. The material sequenced was PBMCs, taken 15 days after the yellow fever booster vaccination. These receptors were collected from a man aged 25-45 years who received the YFV17D yellow fever vaccine. Both conserved end residues are part of each CDR3. The order of the fields is clone size, V gene, J gene, D gene, CDR3 DNA, CDR3 protein. A D gene is named only where the DNA matches it firmly. Clone size is not always given. Where it is, it says once, few, many or a class for expanded clones.

>NA|TRBV5-1|TRBJ2-1|TRBD2
TGCGCCAGCAGTCCGGGACTAGCGGGAGGGCCAGGTTTAGGAGCGATCGAGCAGTTCTTC
CASSPGLAGGPGLGAIEQFF
>NA|TRBV20-1|TRBJ2-1|NA
TGCAGTGCTAGCGGGATAGCTTTCTTCGAGCAGTTCTTC
CSASGIAFFEQFF
>NA|TRBV7-2|TRBJ2-3|NA
TGTGCCAGCAGCTTATCTTTGGCGGAGGCAGATACGCAGTATTTT
CASSLSLAEADTQYF
>NA|TRBV2|TRBJ2-1|NA
TGTGCCAGCAGTGAACCCAATAGAGCCGATGAGCAGTTCTTC
CASSEPNRADEQFF
>few|TRBV10-1|TRBJ2-1|NA
TGCGCCAGCAGTGAGCAGGGCGGCTCCTACAATGAGCAGTTCTTC
CASSEQGGSYNEQFF
>NA|TRBV7-9|TRBJ1-5|TRBD1
TGTGCCAGCAGCTTAACGTCCGAGGGGGCAGAGCCCCAGCATTTT
CASSLTSEGAEPQHF
>NA|TRBV27|TRBJ2-7|TRBD2
TGTGCCAGCAGTTCATTTAGCGGGAGCTCCTACGAGCAGTACTTC
CASSSFSGSSYEQYF
>NA|TRBV29-1|TRBJ2-2|NA
TGCAGCGCTGAGACACCCGGGGAGCTGTTTTTT
CSAETPGELFF
>few|TRBV29-1|TRBJ2-4|TRBD1
TGCAGCGTCCCGGGACAGGGAGTGGACAAAAACATTCAGTACTTC
CSVPGQGVDKNIQYF
>NA|TRBV28|TRBJ2-7|NA
TGTGCCAGCACCCCCGGGACGGGCCTCTACGAGCAGTACTTC
CASTPGTGLYEQYF
>NA|TRBV5-1|TRBJ2-7|NA
TGCGCCAGCAGATTGGAAAGTTTGACCGAGCAGTACTTC
CASRLESLTEQYF
>few|TRBV7-2|TRBJ1-4|NA
TGTGCCAGCAGCTTAGCGGGGGAGGCCGGTGAAAAACTGTTTTTT
CASSLAGEAGEKLFF
>NA|TRBV19|TRBJ2-2|TRBD2
TGTGCCAGTAGTATTCTAGCGGTAAACACCGGGGAGCTGTTTTTT
CASSILAVNTGELFF
>NA|TRBV28|TRBJ2-5|NA
TGTGCCAGCAGTTTTAATGGACCACACCAAGAGACCCAGTACTTC
CASSFNGPHQETQYF
>NA|TRBV20-1|TRBJ2-1|TRBD2
TGCAGTGCTAAACTAGCGTCTTACAATGAGCAGTTCTTC
CSAKLASYNEQFF
>few|TRBV4-2|TRBJ1-1|TRBD1
TGTGCCAGCAGCCAAGATGGACAGGGTGCGGCTTTCTTT
CASSQDGQGAAFF
>NA|TRBV5-1|TRBJ2-5|NA
TGCGCCAGCAGCTTGGGTCAGGGCATGACAGAGACCCAGTACTTC
CASSLGQGMTETQYF
>NA|TRBV18|TRBJ2-7|NA
TGTGCCAGCTCACCACTAGCAGTGGGCGAGCAGTACTTC
CASSPLAVGEQYF
>NA|TRBV5-1|TRBJ2-2|TRBD2
TGCGCCAGCAGCTTGGTCGGGAGGCCCACCGGGGAGCTGTTTTTT
CASSLVGRPTGELFF
>NA|TRBV20-1|TRBJ2-7|NA
TGCAGTGCTCGCCACCCCCTTTTGGACGAGCAGTACTTC
CSARHPLLDEQYF
>NA|TRBV29-1|TRBJ2-3|TRBD1
TGCAGCGGTGAAGGGGACAGGGAGGGAGATACGCAGTATTTT
CSGEGDREGDTQYF
>NA|TRBV20-1|TRBJ2-5|TRBD2
TGCAGTGCAACAGCGGGAAAAGAGACCCAGTACTTC
CSATAGKETQYF
>NA|TRBV4-3|TRBJ2-1|NA
TGCGCCAGCAGCCCCGGGCAGGGAGAGTATGAGCAGTTCTTC
CASSPGQGEYEQFF